This T cell receptor (beta chain) emerged from a study of cytomegalovirus exposure and HLA in healthy donors. Study-level background: An analysis done earlier identified fewer than 140 million unique TCR beta sequences from around 180 million T cells. Most donors, roughly 82% of several hundred genotyped, fell in the Caucasian-associated ancestry cluster.

Points from the study as a whole: Association with HLA alleles at 0.05 false discovery rate was found for around 17,000 TCR beta sequences in a later analysis. Later analysis found that TCR beta chains associated with HLA were more clonally expanded than other, equally common chains.

To note about this clone: Its antigen is unidentified.

Germline V lookup: CDR1 MNHEY, CDR2 SMNVEV (reference sequence). The CDR3 contains 14 residues. V lost 6 bases to trimming and J lost 4 bases; unmatched junction nucleotides: 5. PCR primers comprised 60 Vbeta and 13 Jbeta primers. This table comes from immunoSEQ multiplex PCR, and its TCRdb copy is limited to in-frame clones, with some not included. The repertoire has about 170,000 clones, 70% to 80% of them found once; the top ten carry roughly 0.82%. This clonotype was sampled from a female donor in good health and CMV-seronegative. Sequencing input: PBMCs. The genes are TRBV27 and TRBJ2-2; TRBD2 matches 7 bases. The CDR3 DNA reads as TGTGCCAGCAGGGGAACGGGAGGCACCGGGGAGCTGTTTTTT. Translation: CASRGTGGTGELFF.